These T cell receptor beta chains were read from a single sample in a study of cytomegalovirus exposure and HLA in healthy donors. The table came from immunoSEQ multiplex PCR; TCRdb's copy has only in-frame clones and leaves some out. The profile shows 95,000 to 100,000 clones, 60% to 80% of them singletons. Sequencing used PBMCs. Receptors were obtained from a woman aged 55-70 years in good health and CMV-seropositive. The CDR3 runs from the conserved cysteine through the conserved F or W. D genes are given only for firm matches. The size field is filled for only some rows; it gives once, few, many or a size class.

>-|TRBJ1-1|TRBD1|TRBV30
TGTGCCTGGACCGAACAGGGGTACACTGAAGCTTTCTTT
CAWTEQGYTEAFF
>-|TRBJ1-5|-|TRBV19
TGTGCCAGTATGGGGGGGGCGCGGACCAATCAGCCCCAGCATTTT
CASMGGARTNQPQHF
>-|TRBJ2-7|TRBD1|TRBV5-1
TGCGCCAGCAGCTTGGGGACAGGGAACAACGAGCAGTACTTC
CASSLGTGNNEQYF
>-|TRBJ1-1|-|TRBV7-9
TGTGCCAGCAGCGATGATGGAGCGAGCACTGAAGCTTTCTTT
CASSDDGASTEAFF
>few|TRBJ2-7|TRBD2|TRBV6-1
TGTGCCAGCAGTGCAATGACGGGAGGAGGCCGCGAGCAGTACTTC
CASSAMTGGGREQYF
>-|TRBJ1-2|TRBD1|TRBV27
TGTGCCAGCAGTTTGGGGACAGGGATGGGCTATGGCTACACCTTC
CASSLGTGMGYGYTF
>-|TRBJ2-5|TRBD2|TRBV9
TGTGCCAGCAGCCCAGGGACTAGCGGGAGAGAGACCCAGTACTTC
CASSPGTSGRETQYF
>-|TRBJ2-1|-|TRBV30
TGTGCCTGGAGGAGGGCCGGTGAGCAGTTCTTC
CAWRRAGEQFF
>-|TRBJ2-7|-|TRBV5-4
TGTGCCAGCAGCTTAGGGGGACAAAACTACGAGCAGTACTTC
CASSLGGQNYEQYF
>once|TRBJ2-2|TRBD2|TRBV9
TGTGCCAGCAGCGTAAGGGGACTAGCGGGAGGGACGAACACCGGGGAGCTGTTTTTT
CASSVRGLAGGTNTGELFF
>-|TRBJ2-5|TRBD1|TRBV4-1
TGCGCCAGCAGCCAACCACTTTACAGGGGGGAGACCCAGTACTTC
CASSQPLYRGETQYF
>-|TRBJ1-4|-|TRBV30
TGTGCCTGGAGTGTACCGAACAGGGCTAATGAAAAACTGTTTTTT
CAWSVPNRANEKLFF
>-|TRBJ2-1|-|TRBV11-3
TGTGCCAGCAGCTTTTCAGGGCAGGGGAACTACAATGAGCAGTTCTTC
CASSFSGQGNYNEQFF
>-|TRBJ2-2|-|TRBV9
TGTGCCAGCAGCGTAGATCCGGGGATCGGGGAGCTGTTTTTT
CASSVDPGIGELFF
>few|TRBJ2-2|TRBD1|TRBV5-4
TGTGCCAGCAGCTGGGGCAGGGGGCAAACGGGGGAGCTGTTTTTT
CASSWGRGQTGELFF
>-|TRBJ2-1|-|TRBV7-9
TGTGCCAGCAGCTGGCCGGGGGATGATGAGCAGTTCTTC
CASSWPGDDEQFF
>few|TRBJ2-5|TRBD1|TRBV6-1
TGTGCCAGCAGTGAGATACAGGGGCCGCGGCCCCAGTACTTC
CASSEIQGPRPQYF
>once|TRBJ2-1|TRBD2|TRBV4-1
TGCGCCAGCAGCCAAGTGCTAGCGGCCTACAATGAGCAGTTCTTC
CASSQVLAAYNEQFF
>-|TRBJ1-5|TRBD1|TRBV5-6
TGTGCCAGCAGCCTGGGACAGCTTAATCAGCCCCAGCATTTT
CASSLGQLNQPQHF
>few|TRBJ2-1|TRBD2|TRBV2
TGTGCCAGCAGTGAGGTGACTAGCGGGACCAATGAGCAGTTCTTC
CASSEVTSGTNEQFF
>-|TRBJ2-3|-|TRBV11-1
TGTGCCAGCAGCTTAGGCCTAGCGATAACCACAGATACGCAGTATTTT
CASSLGLAITTDTQYF
>few|TRBJ2-1|TRBD2|TRBV6-1
TGTGCCAGCAGTGAGGGAGCGGGAGGGCCCAATGAGCAGTTCTTC
CASSEGAGGPNEQFF
>-|TRBJ2-3|TRBD2|TRBV6-5
TGTGCCAGCAGTTACTCCGGGCTAGCGGAGAGGGAGTATTTT
CASSYSGLAEREYF
>few|TRBJ2-7|-|TRBV9
TGTGCCAGCAGCGTAGGGACTCGAAATATCTACGAGCAGTACTTC
CASSVGTRNIYEQYF
>once|TRBJ1-2|TRBD1|TRBV30
TGTGCCTGGAACTTGGGACAGGGACAAGGCTACACCTTC
CAWNLGQGQGYTF
>-|TRBJ2-5|-|TRBV5-1
TGCGCCAGCAGCTTGCATGAGACCCAGTACTTC
CASSLHETQYF
>-|TRBJ2-5|TRBD2|TRBV2
TGTGCCACCCTGGGGACTAGCGGGAGTGAGACCCAGTACTTC
CATLGTSGSETQYF
>-|TRBJ1-4|-|TRBV18
TGTGCCAGCTCACCAATATTACACAAGCGGGGTGAAAAACTGTTTTTT
CASSPILHKRGEKLFF
>-|TRBJ2-7|-|TRBV11-3
TGTGCCAGCAGCTTCGTTCCTCCCTACGAGCAGTACTTC
CASSFVPPYEQYF
>-|TRBJ2-1|-|TRBV30
TGTGCCTGGAGTGTAGACGGGAGCTCCTACAATGAGCAGTTCTTC
CAWSVDGSSYNEQFF
>few|TRBJ1-4|-|TRBV25-1
TGTGCCAGCAGTGAATTTGGGAGTGAAAAACTGTTTTTT
CASSEFGSEKLFF
>-|TRBJ2-5|-|TRBV14
TGTGCCAGCAGCCAAGGTTTCGGTAGTCGGGAGACCCAGTACTTC
CASSQGFGSRETQYF
>-|TRBJ1-1|-|TRBV21-1
TGTGCCAGCAGTGATACAGGACTGAACACTGAAGCTTTCTTT
CASSDTGLNTEAFF
>-|TRBJ1-6|-|TRBV5-1
TGCGCCAGCAGCCCGGACAGCTATCCTTCACCCCTCCACTTT
CASSPDSYPSPLHF
>once|TRBJ2-3|-|TRBV9
TGTGCCAGCAGCCCGATGGCGGGAAGCACAGATACGCAGTATTTT
CASSPMAGSTDTQYF
>-|TRBJ2-1|-|TRBV29-1
TGCAGCGTTGAGGGACACCAGGGGAATGAGCAGTTCTTC
CSVEGHQGNEQFF
>-|TRBJ1-1|TRBD1|TRBV19
TGTGCCAGTAGAAACAGGGGGCAGGGGAACACTGAAGCTTTCTTT
CASRNRGQGNTEAFF
>-|TRBJ1-6|TRBD1|TRBV30
TGTGCCTGGAGTGTACAGGGGTTTAATTCACCCCTCCACTTT
CAWSVQGFNSPLHF
>-|TRBJ1-1|-|TRBV15
TGTGCCACCAGCAGAGAGAGGACTAGCACTGAAGCTTTCTTT
CATSRERTSTEAFF
>-|TRBJ2-7|-|TRBV4-1
TGCGCCAGCAGCCAAGGTCGGGGTTCGGCCCACGAGCAGTACTTC
CASSQGRGSAHEQYF
>-|TRBJ1-1|-|TRBV5-1
TGCGCCAGCAGCTTGGGTGGGGGCCCGGACACTGAAGCTTTCTTT
CASSLGGGPDTEAFF